This T cell receptor (beta chain) was captured by sequencing in a study of OX40 agonist ivuxolimab in advanced cancers. At the level of the study: At doses from 0.01 to 10 mg/kg, patients were given intravenous ivuxolimab every 2 weeks. Enrollees could have had prior anti-PD-1, anti-PD-L1 or anti-CTLA-4 therapy, which more than 30% had received. Findings and caveats of the study: Near-lowest levels of clonal expansion characterized partial responders at 0.1-3.0 mg/kg. At 0.1 to 3.0 mg/kg, clonal expansion of CD4+ and CD8+ blood T cells had occurred by week 6.

This clone has only one observation. The antigen is undetermined. CDR3 length: 13 residues. Trimming cost V 5 bases and J 5 bases, with 12 bases left between them. The germline gives CDR1 PRHDT, CDR2 FYEKMQ (reference sequence). TCRdb's copy holds only in-frame clones and misses some; the assay was immunoSEQ multiplex PCR. In the table there are approximately 12,000 clones, around two thirds of which are singletons. The TCR originated in an adult with an advanced solid tumor such as melanoma, head and neck, liver or kidney cancer. The chain carries TRBV13 and TRBJ1-2; D not certain. The specimen was CD4+ or CD8+ T cells sorted from blood, collected in a trial of the OX40 agonist ivuxolimab. CDR3: CASSLDAGYGYTF. Written as DNA, the CDR3 is TGTGCCAGCAGCCTCGACGCGGGGTATGGCTACACCTTC.